Following are 25 T cell receptor beta chains from one sample sequenced in a study of human T cells and chemical hapten exposure. Treatment specified: therapeutic diphenylcyclopropenone sensitization with weekly scalp DPC. The library tagged individual cDNA molecules with unique molecular identifiers. Each CDR3 protein is one row after TCRdb ran MiXCR on the reads. The table records roughly 3,700 distinct CDR3 sequences, almost 50% of them present only once. The starting material was whole blood, obtained before DPC sensitization or 2, 6, or about 24 weeks after (not recorded which). Every receptor here comes from an adult with alopecia areata. Some clones in this sample may be carry-over from other donors' samples. This table probably holds off-target reads from a library built for another chain.

CDR3 loop: CASSALAGNSDTQYF. Here the CDR3 DNA reads TGTGCCAGCAGCGCGCTAGCGGGGAATTCGGATACGCAGTATTTT. V and J are TRBV6-1 and TRBJ2-3; 9 bases are a match to TRBD2. J lost 6 bases, V lost 6 bases, and 10 bases had no gene match. Germline loops: CDR1 MNHNS, CDR2 SASEGT. The CDR3 loop spans 15 amino acids.

This clonotype was seen a handful of times. This chain connects TRBV7-9 to TRBJ2-7, with TRBD1 identical over 8 bases. Germline assignment: CDR1 SEHNR and CDR2 FQNEAQ (reference sequence). With V trimmed by 4 bases and J by 3 bases, 5 bases remained unmatched. There are 14 residues in the CDR3. The DNA for the CDR3 is TGTGCCAGCAGCTCAGGGGGCGGTTTCTACGAGCAGTACTTC. Its protein is CASSSGGGFYEQYF.

V and J are TRBV30 and TRBJ2-7; TRBD1 matches 7 bases. The CDR3 length is 13 residues. CDR1 and CDR2 (germline): GTSNPN, SVGIG (reference sequence). Unmatched junction bases numbered 5, after V lost 0 bases and J lost 6 bases. The CDR3 loop is CAWSVRQGSEQYF. The CDR3 DNA sequence: TGTGCCTGGAGTGTACGACAGGGAAGCGAGCAGTACTTC.

In the case of this clonotype: The junction departs from germline at one end; a sequencing error may be responsible. J is TRBJ2-3 and V is TRBV24-1; D possibly corresponds to TRBD1 (6 bases). The CDR3 is made up of 14 amino acids. Germline lookup yields CDR1 KGHDR and CDR2 SFDVKD. The CDR3 protein is CATSRGHVTVTQYF. The CDR3 DNA reads as TGTGCCACCAGTCGGGGACACGTCACAGTTACGCAGTATTTT.

The chain couples TRBV7-9 to TRBJ2-3, with 13 bases that match TRBD2. Trimming took 2 bases from V and 3 from J; bases not matched to a gene: 8. CDR3 length equals 18 residues. Germline V lookup: CDR1 SEHNR, CDR2 FQNEAQ (reference sequence). CDR3 sequence: CASSLRRLAGGRTDTQYF. CDR3 nucleotide sequence: TGTGCCAGCAGCTTACGGAGACTAGCGGGAGGTCGAACAGATACGCAGTATTTT. The complete variable domain, with remaining parts taken from reference TRBV7-9 and TRBJ2-3, reads DTGVSQNPRHKITKRGQNVTFRCDPISEHNRLYWYRQTLGQGPEFLTYFQNEAQLEKSRLLSDRFSAERPKGSFSTLEIQRTEQGDSAMYLCASSLRRLAGGRTDTQYFGPGTRLTVL.

The chain employs TRBV11-3 and TRBJ2-1; D remains unclear. Germline V CDR1 and CDR2: SGHNT, YENEEA. This CDR3 is 11 amino acids long. Trimming took 1 base from V and 6 from J, leaving 1 base between them. The CDR3 nucleotides are TGTGCCAGCAGCTTAGCCAATGAGCAGTTCTTC. Amino acid sequence: CASSLANEQFF.

The V and J genes are TRBV28 and TRBJ2-5; D is perhaps TRBD1 (5 bases). The CDR3 extends over 15 amino acids. Trimming cost V 6 bases and J 3 bases, with 17 bases left between them. CDR1 and CDR2 (germline): MDHEN, SYDVKM. The CDR3 nucleotides are TGTGCCAGCAGCCGTGACCCAACCAGGGAAGAGACCCAGTACTTC. Its protein product is CASSRDPTREETQYF.

The V call is TRBV6-2 or TRBV6-3, the J call TRBJ1-1; D not resolved. Germline assignment: CDR1 MNHEY and CDR2 SVGEGT. The CDR3 runs to 13 residues. Deletions cut 3 bases from V and 7 bases from J, with 12 bases between. The CDR3 loop is CASSYGLWSEAFF. The DNA for the CDR3 is TGTGCCAGCAGTTATGGGCTTTGGAGTGAAGCTTTCTTT.

This chain uses TRBV28 with TRBJ2-3; D ambiguous. In germline, CDR1 is MDHEN, CDR2 SYDVKM. The V end lost 6 bases, the J end lost 4 bases, and 17 bases lay between the germline ends. The CDR3 totals 15 residues. DNA for the CDR3: TGTGCCAGCAGAGGGCCCCCGGTAGGCCCAGATACGCAGTATTTT. Encoded protein: CASRGPPVGPDTQYF.

The chain carries TRBV30 and TRBJ1-4; no definite D call. This CDR3 contains 10 residues. Per the germline V gene, CDR1 is GTSNPN and CDR2 is SVGIG (reference sequence). Trimming removed 6 bases from V and 4 bases from J, with 3 bases in between. CDR3 bases: TGTGCCTGCGGTAATGAAAAACTGTTTTTT. Its translation is CACGNEKLFF.

The J gene is TRBJ2-2, the V gene TRBV7-9, with TRBD2 matching over 7 bases. This CDR3 has 16 residues. Germline V CDR1 and CDR2: SEHNR, FQNEAQ (reference sequence). The V gene end was trimmed by 4 bases and the J gene end by 0 bases; junction bases not matched to a gene: 5. CDR3 in amino acids: CASSSLAETNTGELFF. CDR3 coding DNA: TGTGCCAGCAGCTCCCTAGCGGAGACGAACACCGGGGAGCTGTTTTTT.

In this sample, this clonotype turned up once. One junction end does not reproduce the germline sequence, and a read error may be involved. The chain recombines TRBV28 with TRBJ2-5; D might be TRBD1 (6 bases). Germline CDR1 MDHEN, CDR2 SYDVKM. The CDR3 is made up of 10 amino acids. CDR3 sequence reads: CASSQGTHYF. The CDR3 DNA follows: TGTGCCAGCAGTCAGGGGACCCATTACTTC.

CDR3 in amino acids: CASSLSFETQYF. In DNA, the CDR3 is TGTGCCAGCAGCTTAAGTTTCGAGACCCAGTACTTC. This chain joins TRBV7-9 and TRBJ2-5; D is unclear. Germline V CDR1 and CDR2: SEHNR, FQNEAQ (reference sequence). V lost 2 bases, J lost 5 bases, and 6 bases lay in between. The CDR3 loop spans 12 amino acids.

This clonotype has just a few counts. The chain employs TRBV11-3 and TRBJ2-2; D call uncertain. CDR3 length equals 11 residues. Germline V gives CDR1 SGHNT, CDR2 YENEEA. Trimming shortened V by 5 bases and J by 4 bases, and 2 bases separated the two germline ends. As DNA, the CDR3 is TGTGCCAGCAGCATCACCGGGGAGCTGTTTTTT. It is translated as CASSITGELFF.

The chain recombines TRBV15 with TRBJ2-3, with 10 bases identical to TRBD2. Germline lookup yields CDR1 LNHNV and CDR2 YYDKDF (reference sequence). This CDR3 is built from 16 residues. V lost 5 bases to trimming and J lost 4 bases; unmatched junction nucleotides: 9. CDR3 residues: CATSGIAGGLPDTQYF. CDR3 coding DNA: TGTGCCACCAGCGGCATAGCGGGAGGTTTACCAGATACGCAGTATTTT. The variable domain in full, with the rest retrieved from reference TRBV15 and TRBJ2-3, is DAMVIQNPRYQVTQFGKPVTLSCSQTLNHNVMYWYQQKSSQAPKLLFHYYDKDFNNEADTPDNFQSRRPNTSFCFLDIRSPGLGDTAMYLCATSGIAGGLPDTQYFGPGTRLTVL.

In its sample, this clonotype was seen once. The chain combines TRBV6-1 with TRBJ2-7; 9 nucleotides align to TRBD2. With V trimmed by 2 bases and J by 7 bases, 6 bases remained unmatched. The CDR3 loop spans 14 amino acids. Per the germline V gene, CDR1 is MNHNS and CDR2 is SASEGT. CDR3 amino acids: CASSEYSGGYEQYF. The DNA of the CDR3 is TGTGCCAGCAGTGAATATAGCGGGGGTTATGAGCAGTACTTC.

This clonotype has a handful of counts. The chain is built from TRBV9 and TRBJ2-1; no clear D. This CDR3 contains 15 residues. The ends were cut back, 1 base at V and 0 bases at J, with 8 bases in the middle. Per the germline V gene, CDR1 is SGDLS and CDR2 is YYNGEE. The CDR3 spells CASSVRHTSYNEQFF. The CDR3 DNA reads TGTGCCAGCAGCGTAAGACATACCTCCTACAATGAGCAGTTCTTC.

This chain connects TRBV10-1 to TRBJ2-7; a weak D match, TRBD1 (6 bases). V lost 2 bases and J lost 2, with 7 bases in between. The CDR3 consists of 13 residues. Germline V gene data show CDR1 as WNHNN and CDR2 as SYGVQD (reference sequence). The CDR3 sequence is CASSETGTYEQYF. CDR3 nucleotide sequence: TGCGCCAGCAGTGAGACAGGGACCTACGAGCAGTACTTC.

The chain joins TRBV6-2 or TRBV6-3 to TRBJ1-1, with D possibly matching TRBD1 (6 bases). The CDR3 totals 16 residues. V was clipped by 6 bases and J by 0 bases, with 17 bases between them. Germline CDR1 reads MNHEY; CDR2 reads SVGEGT. CDR3 in DNA: TGTGCCAGCAGCGCTGAGACAGGAAGCATGAACACTGAAGCTTTCTTT. This sequence encodes CASSAETGSMNTEAFF.

The chain employs TRBV18 and TRBJ2-3, with D possibly being TRBD1 or TRBD2 (5 bases each). V was shortened by 2 bases and J by 6 bases, with 9 bases between the two germline ends. This CDR3 has 13 residues. In germline, CDR1 is KGHSH, CDR2 LQKENI. The CDR3: CASSPRGADTQYF. CDR3 nucleotide sequence: TGTGCCAGCTCACCAAGAGGGGCGGATACGCAGTATTTT.

The rearrangement links TRBV4-3 to TRBJ2-7; 11 bases agree with TRBD2. With 0 bases clipped from V and 2 bases from J, the junction kept 6 bases outside the gene matches. The CDR3 runs 17 residues. Germline values: CDR1 LGHNA, CDR2 YSLEER. The CDR3 is CASSQEKLAGGPYEQYF. The CDR3 DNA reads as TGCGCCAGCAGCCAAGAAAAGCTAGCGGGAGGACCCTACGAGCAGTACTTC.

The chain uses TRBV6-1 and TRBJ2-1, with 7 bases matching TRBD1. V shed 4 bases, J shed 7 bases, and the junction held 10 bases outside the gene matches. The CDR3 covers 15 residues. The germline V gene has CDR1 MNHNS and CDR2 SASEGT. Here the CDR3 reads CASSARDSLFNEQFF. The CDR3 region has the DNA TGTGCCAGCAGTGCCCGGGACAGCCTCTTTAATGAGCAGTTCTTC.

The V gene is TRBV7-2, the J gene TRBJ2-3; 7 nucleotides line up with TRBD1. The CDR3 totals 14 residues. Germline lookup yields CDR1 SGHTA and CDR2 FQGNSA. V trimming: 1 base; J trimming: 6 bases; junction bases outside the gene matches: 4. This CDR3 is CASSLGQGVDTQYF. The CDR3 bases are TGTGCCAGCAGCTTAGGCCAGGGGGTCGATACGCAGTATTTT.

The chain recombines TRBV7-9 with TRBJ2-5; D is ambiguous. The CDR3 is 13 residues long. Trimming removed 5 bases from V and 5 bases from J, with 12 bases in between. Looked up from germline, CDR1 is SEHNR and CDR2 is FQNEAQ (reference sequence). CDR3 nucleotides: TGTGCCAGCAGCCAACCCCCCGGGGAGACCCAGTACTTC. This sequence encodes CASSQPPGETQYF.

This rearrangement joins TRBV7-2 to TRBJ2-1; TRBD2 aligns across 7 bases. The CDR3 consists of 14 residues. The germline V gene encodes CDR1 SGHTA and CDR2 FQGNSA. The J segment lost 5 bases and the V segment lost 3 bases, leaving 4 bases of the junction unmatched. CDR3 protein: CASSFSGGDNEQFF. DNA of the CDR3: TGTGCCAGCAGCTTTTCGGGGGGAGACAATGAGCAGTTCTTC.